The next 20 T cell receptor beta chains were all read from a single sample in a study of blood T cell repertoires in COVID-19. Generated by immunoSEQ multiplex PCR, the TCRdb table keeps only in-frame clones and is missing some. The table lists approximately 140,000 clones, about four fifths of them singletons. Sequencing used peripheral blood. These receptors originate from a human donor with acute or convalescent COVID-19. The donor label of this sample is uncertain.

This chain joins TRBV18 and TRBJ2-7; the D is unclear. The V gene lost 3 bases and the J gene lost 12 bases, with 15 bases spanning the gap. Germline V gene data show CDR1 as KGHSH and CDR2 as LQKENI. The CDR3 runs to 12 residues. The CDR3 nucleotides read TGTGCCAGCTCACCTGCGACTGTAAATCTGTACTTC. Translation gives CASSPATVNLYF. Combining the CDR3 with reference TRBV18 and TRBJ2-7 gives the whole variable domain NAGVMQNPRHLVRRRGQEARLRCSPMKGHSHVYWYRQLPEEGLKFMVYLQKENIIDESGMPKERFSAEFPKEGPSILRIQQVVRGDSAAYFCASSPATVNLYFGPGTRLTVT.

The rearrangement uses TRBV5-6 and TRBJ1-2; perhaps TRBD1 as D (6 bases). This CDR3 is built from 11 residues. Trimming removed 4 bases from V and 6 bases from J, with 7 bases in between. Germline assignment: CDR1 SGHDT and CDR2 YYEEEE. The CDR3 DNA is TGTGCCAGCAGCCACAGGGATGGCTACACCTTC. Its protein is CASSHRDGYTF.

CDR3 residues: CASSLAAGRYNEQFF. DNA of the CDR3: TGCGCCAGCAGCTTGGCGGCAGGGCGTTACAATGAGCAGTTCTTC. The V gene is TRBV5-1, the J gene TRBJ2-1; D perhaps matches TRBD1 (5 bases). Trimming shortened V by 0 bases and J by 4 bases, and 11 bases separated the two germline ends. This CDR3 has 15 amino acids. CDR1 SGHRS and CDR2 YFSETQ come from the germline V gene.

Concerning this clone: Other DNA sequences within the sample encode an identical CDR3. The rearrangement uses TRBV5-1 and TRBJ2-2; a possible D gene is TRBD1 (6 bases). Germline CDR1 and CDR2: SGHRS and YFSETQ. V gave up 4 bases and J gave up 1 base, with 8 bases separating them. The CDR3 has 14 residues. In nucleotides, the CDR3 is TGCGCCAGCAGCCTACAGGGGAACACCGGGGAGCTGTTTTTT. Amino acids: CASSLQGNTGELFF.

The CDR3 nucleotides are TGTGCCAGCAGTGGGAGCTCTGGAAACACCATATATTTT. Its protein product is CASSGSSGNTIYF. The V and J genes are TRBV12-3 or TRBV12-4 and TRBJ1-3, with D hard to call. CDR3 size: 13 residues. Between the trimmed V and J ends, which lost 5 bases and 0 bases, there was a span of 5 bases.

This chain joins TRBV19 and TRBJ1-2; no firm D call. Trimming removed 7 bases at V and 2 bases at J, with 11 bases between. Germline lookup yields CDR1 LNHDA and CDR2 SQIVND (reference sequence). The CDR3 totals 13 residues. The DNA for the CDR3 is TGTGCCAGTACCGTGGAGAGAAACTATGGCTACACCTTC. Translating gives CASTVERNYGYTF.

This rearrangement joins TRBV2 to TRBJ1-5; D is undetermined. The CDR3 is made up of 13 amino acids. Looked up from germline, CDR1 is SNHLY and CDR2 is FYNNEI. Trimming stripped 4 bases from V and 0 bases from J, with 4 bases between. The CDR3 reads CASSVYSNQPQHF. The CDR3 DNA reads as TGTGCCAGCAGTGTATATAGCAATCAGCCCCAGCATTTT.

The rearrangement joins TRBV11-2 to TRBJ1-2; D call uncertain. Per the germline V gene, CDR1 is SGHAT and CDR2 is FQNNGV. V was shortened by 5 bases and J by 8 bases, with 21 bases between the two germline ends. The CDR3 is 15 residues long. The CDR3 coding sequence is TGTGCCAGCAGCGGGAGAACTAGGGCATACTCAGGCTACACCTTC. Residues: CASSGRTRAYSGYTF.

This sequence joins TRBV18 and TRBJ1-4; 7 nucleotides agree with TRBD1. V was pared by 2 bases and J by 3 bases, with 0 bases of the junction left unmatched. This CDR3 has 14 amino acids. Per the germline V gene, CDR1 is KGHSH and CDR2 is LQKENI. CDR3 residues: CASSPTGANEKLFF. CDR3 nucleotides: TGTGCCAGCTCACCAACAGGGGCTAATGAAAAACTGTTTTTT.

The rearrangement links TRBV5-4 to TRBJ1-4, with a possible D match to TRBD1 (5 bases). In germline, CDR1 is SGHNT, CDR2 YYREEE (reference sequence). The CDR3 sequence is 15 residues long. The V and J ends lost 3 bases and 3 bases respectively, with 12 bases between them. CDR3 protein: CASSSDRSANEKLFF. The CDR3 region has the DNA TGTGCCAGCAGCTCCGACAGATCCGCTAATGAAAAACTGTTTTTT. The variable domain in full, with the rest retrieved from reference TRBV5-4 and TRBJ1-4, is ETGVTQSPTHLIKTRGQQVTLRCSSQSGHNTVSWYQQALGQGPQFIFQYYREEENGRGNFPPRFSGLQFPNYSSELNVNALELDDSALYLCASSSDRSANEKLFFGSGTQLSVL.

The chain links TRBV12-3 or TRBV12-4 to TRBJ1-5; possibly TRBD1 for D (6 bases). There are 12 residues in the CDR3. Deletions cut 6 bases from V and 9 bases from J, with 12 bases between. This CDR3 is CASSQGLGPQHF. As DNA, the CDR3 is TGTGCCAGCAGCCAGGGGCTAGGGCCCCAGCATTTT.

The genes are TRBV6-5 and TRBJ2-5, with TRBD2 matching over 8 bases. The trim removed 7 bases at V and 2 bases at J, leaving 9 bases unmatched. The CDR3 contains 15 residues. CDR1 and CDR2 from the germline V gene are MNHEY and SVGAGI. CDR3 loop: CASTPGGWEQETQYF. CDR3 bases: TGTGCCAGCACCCCGGGGGGGTGGGAGCAAGAGACCCAGTACTTC.

The V and J genes are TRBV3-1 (or the pseudogene TRBV3-2) and TRBJ1-1; 10 positions agree with TRBD1. Germline assignment: CDR1 LGHDT and CDR2 YNNKEL (reference sequence). There are 15 residues in the CDR3. Trimming removed 1 base from V and 3 bases from J; junction bases left unmatched: 2. The CDR3 DNA reads TGTGCCAGCAGCCAAGGAGGGACAGGGGACACTGAAGCTTTCTTT. This encodes CASSQGGTGDTEAFF.

There are a few counts of this clone. The chain is built from TRBV5-4 and TRBJ1-2; 7 nucleotides line up with TRBD1. CDR3 size: 13 residues. V shed 6 bases, J shed 4 bases, and the junction held 6 bases outside the gene matches. The V gene's germline CDR1 is SGHNT and CDR2 YYREEE (reference sequence). The CDR3 DNA follows: TGTGCCAGCACCACGGACAGGAGCTATGGCTACACCTTC. Protein sequence: CASTTDRSYGYTF.

The sample holds a few counts of this clone. The V and J genes are TRBV30 and TRBJ1-1; D uncertain. Germline CDR1 is GTSNPN and CDR2 is SVGIG (reference sequence). The CDR3 runs 14 residues. V lost 5 bases and J lost 4, with 17 bases in between. CDR3 amino acids: CAWRFPPVGTEAFF. The CDR3 DNA sequence: TGTGCCTGGCGGTTCCCGCCGGTTGGCACTGAAGCTTTCTTT.

The genes are TRBV4-3 and TRBJ2-3, with TRBD1 identical over 9 bases. From germline, CDR1 is LGHNA and CDR2 YSLEER. V was clipped by 2 bases and J by 2 bases; unmatched bases: 11. The CDR3 spans 18 residues. The DNA for the CDR3 is TGCGCCAGCAGCCAACCCCCTGTTGGGACAGGGATCACAGATACGCAGTATTTT. Protein: CASSQPPVGTGITDTQYF.

The rearrangement uses TRBV6-1 and TRBJ1-5; D is undetermined. CDR3 size: 12 residues. Trimming removed 0 bases from V and 16 bases from J, with 13 bases in between. Germline V gives CDR1 MNHNS, CDR2 SASEGT. DNA for the CDR3: TGTGCCAGCAGTGAAGCGGGAGATCCTTCCCATTTT. It is translated as CASSEAGDPSHF.

This clone was counted a single time. This CDR3 is CASSWGHQETQYF. CDR3 DNA sequence: TGTGCCAGCAGCTGGGGACATCAAGAGACCCAGTACTTC. V is TRBV7-2 and J is TRBJ2-5, with D possibly matching TRBD1 (6 bases). This CDR3 contains 13 residues. V lost 4 bases, J lost 2 bases, and 8 bases lay in between. Per the germline V gene, CDR1 is SGHTA and CDR2 is FQGNSA.

The chain is built from TRBV2 and TRBJ2-3; D is perhaps TRBD2 (5 bases). The CDR3 length is 12 residues. CDR1 and CDR2 (germline): SNHLY, FYNNEI. V gave up 6 bases and J gave up 4 bases, with 8 bases separating them. DNA of the CDR3: TGTGCCAGCAGGGGGAGACCAGATACGCAGTATTTT. The encoded protein is CASRGRPDTQYF.

This sequence joins TRBV2 and TRBJ1-2; D is possibly TRBD1 (5 bases). This CDR3 has 12 amino acids. V lost 5 bases and J lost 3, with 7 bases in between. CDR1 SNHLY and CDR2 FYNNEI come from the germline V gene. The CDR3 DNA reads TGTGCCAGCAGTCCCAGGGACTATGGCTACACCTTC. Translation: CASSPRDYGYTF.